The 31 T cell receptor beta chains given below trace back to one sample, sequenced in a study of cytomegalovirus exposure and HLA in healthy donors. 13 Jbeta primers and 60 Vbeta primers were used for the PCR. The data were produced by immunoSEQ multiplex PCR, yet TCRdb's version contains in-frame clones alone and is incomplete. The sample includes approximately 110,000 clones, 76% seen only once; the top ten take roughly 8.2%. Input material: PBMCs. These receptor sequences come from a middle-aged man in good health and CMV-seropositive.

The genes are TRBV10-2 and TRBJ2-2, with 10 bases that match TRBD2. Germline V gives CDR1 WSHSY, CDR2 SAAADI. There are 18 residues in the CDR3. The ends lost 11 bases at V and 4 bases at J; junction bases unmatched: 19. Written as DNA, the CDR3 is TGCGCCCTCAGAAAGGGGGACACCCTAGCGGGAGTCACCGGGGAGCTGTTTTTT. This encodes CALRKGDTLAGVTGELFF.

This sequence joins TRBV30 and TRBJ1-2; D gene uncertain. The CDR3 extends over 14 amino acids. Germline V gives CDR1 GTSNPN, CDR2 SVGIG (reference sequence). The V end was cut by 2 bases, the J end by 3 bases, with 13 bases between. In DNA, the CDR3 is TGTGCCTGGAGTATGGGCGGAGGGCACTATGGCTACACCTTC. Translating it yields CAWSMGGGHYGYTF. Together with reference TRBV30 and TRBJ1-2, the CDR3 gives the full variable domain: SQTIHQWPATLVQPVGSPLSLECTVEGTSNPNLYWYRQAAGRGLQLLFYSVGIGQISSEVPQNLSASRPQDRQFILSSKKLLLSDSGFYLCAWSMGGGHYGYTFGSGTRLTVV.

J is TRBJ2-6 and V is TRBV6-4; D is perhaps TRBD2 (6 bases). This CDR3 is 18 amino acids long. Per germline, CDR1 MRHNA and CDR2 SNTAGT. The V end was cut by 0 bases, the J end by 6 bases, with 18 bases between. The CDR3 nucleotides are TGTGCCAGCAGTGACTCTCGAGGCCCGCGCGGGGAGGCCAACGTCCTGACTTTC. Translating it yields CASSDSRGPRGEANVLTF.

The chain employs TRBV6-5 and TRBJ1-4; 7 bases are a match to TRBD1. The CDR3 length is 14 residues. Germline assignment: CDR1 MNHEY and CDR2 SVGAGI. V shed 4 bases, J shed 10 bases, and the junction held 9 bases outside the gene matches. The CDR3 region has the DNA TGTGCCAGCAGTTTCGACCGACAGGGAGCAAAACTGTTTTTT. It encodes CASSFDRQGAKLFF.

This clone was recorded a few times. The chain combines TRBV7-3 with TRBJ2-3, with D maybe TRBD2 (6 bases). Germline V gene lookup returns CDR1 SGHTA and CDR2 FQGTGA. Trimming cost V 6 bases and J 0 bases, with 10 bases left between them. CDR3 size: 14 residues. The CDR3: CASSSGTSTDTQYF. For the CDR3, the DNA is TGTGCCAGCAGTAGCGGCACTAGCACAGATACGCAGTATTTT.

V usage is TRBV5-3 and J usage is TRBJ2-7; 11 bases are shared with TRBD2. TRBV5-3 belongs to the ORF category, with a function that is uncertain. Losses at the gene ends were 0 bases for V and 2 bases for J; bases not matched to a gene: 16. The CDR3 consists of 20 residues. The CDR3 nucleotides read TGTGCCAGAAGCTTGGGCGGGGCTAGCGGGAGGTCGCTAAAAGCCTACGAGCAGTACTTC. It specifies CARSLGGASGRSLKAYEQYF.

The V and J genes are TRBV18 and TRBJ1-1; D might be TRBD1 (6 bases). The CDR3 contains 13 residues. The germline gives CDR1 KGHSH, CDR2 LQKENI. The V and J ends lost 4 bases and 1 base respectively, with 7 bases between them. This chain's CDR3 is CASSRGQNTEAFF. For the CDR3, the DNA is TGTGCCAGCTCACGGGGACAGAACACTGAAGCTTTCTTT.

This rearrangement joins TRBV6-6 to TRBJ1-4; possible D gene TRBD1, 6 bases. CDR1 is MNHNY, CDR2 SVGAGI, per germline (reference sequence). V lost 0 bases and J 5 bases, leaving 7 bases between the germline ends. The CDR3 totals 14 residues. The CDR3 reads CASSYSRGNEKLFF. The CDR3 region has the DNA TGTGCCAGCAGTTACTCGAGGGGGAATGAAAAACTGTTTTTT.

This chain joins TRBV4-3 and TRBJ1-6; D is ambiguous. Germline CDR1 and CDR2: LGHNA and YSLEER. Trimming took 3 bases from V and 10 from J, leaving 13 bases between them. This CDR3 has 14 residues. The DNA for the CDR3 is TGCGCCAGCAGCCAGACGGACTTTGGGTCACCCCTCCACTTT. Translated: CASSQTDFGSPLHF.

About this clone: Sequence at one end of the junction differs from germline and may be a read error. This chain connects TRBV7-9 to TRBJ2-3, with 8 bases aligning to TRBD2. Per germline, CDR1 SEHNR and CDR2 FQNEAQ (reference sequence). The CDR3 is made up of 16 amino acids. The CDR3 DNA is TGTGCCGGCAGCTTAAATTCGGGCGGGAGGATGGATACGCAGTATTTT. This codes for CAGSLNSGGRMDTQYF.

This clone was counted between two and nine times. This sequence joins TRBV4-2 and TRBJ2-1; D is possibly TRBD1 (6 bases). The CDR3 sequence is 18 residues long. Germline lookup yields CDR1 LGHNA and CDR2 YNFKEQ. V dropped 2 bases and J dropped 5 bases, with 22 bases sitting between them. CDR3 nucleotide sequence: TGTGCCAGCAGCCAACTCTGGGGGCCTAACTTACCCCACAATGAGCAGTTCTTC. This encodes CASSQLWGPNLPHNEQFF.

V and J are TRBV7-2 and TRBJ2-1, with D maybe TRBD2 (5 bases). Germline values: CDR1 SGHTA, CDR2 FQGNSA. The CDR3 extends over 13 amino acids. The V end was cut by 2 bases, the J end by 6 bases, with 8 bases between. The CDR3 region has the DNA TGTGCCAGCAGCTTACCGGGGAGCAATGAGCAGTTCTTC. It is translated as CASSLPGSNEQFF.

The genes are TRBV2 and TRBJ2-7; D remains ambiguous. The germline CDR1 and CDR2 sequences are SNHLY and FYNNEI. The V and J ends lost 4 bases and 3 bases respectively, with 7 bases between them. This CDR3 has 12 amino acids. The CDR3 region has the DNA TGTGCCAGCAGTGCCTCTAGCTACGAGCAGTACTTC. Translated: CASSASSYEQYF.

A few counts support this clone. The V and J genes are TRBV7-2 and TRBJ2-7, with 10 bases fitting TRBD1. J gave up 3 bases and V 1 base, and 3 bases lay outside the gene matches. CDR3 length equals 15 residues. Per germline, CDR1 SGHTA and CDR2 FQGNSA. The CDR3 loop is CASSLEWTGGYEQYF. The CDR3 nucleotides read TGTGCCAGCAGCTTAGAGTGGACAGGGGGCTACGAGCAGTACTTC.

The chain uses TRBV12-5 and TRBJ2-7; no definite D call. This CDR3 has 12 residues. V lost 0 bases, J lost 3 bases, and 3 bases lay in between. Germline V lookup: CDR1 LGHNT, CDR2 FRNRAP. The CDR3 DNA reads as TGTGCTAGTGGTTTGGTTAACTACGAGCAGTACTTC. The encoded protein is CASGLVNYEQYF. The complete variable domain, with remaining parts taken from reference TRBV12-5 and TRBJ2-7, reads DARVTQTPRHKVTEMGQEVTMRCQPILGHNTVFWYRQTMMQGLELLAYFRNRAPLDDSGMPKDRFSAEMPDATLATLKIQPSEPRDSAVYFCASGLVNYEQYFGPGTRLTVT.

The J gene is TRBJ2-5, the V gene TRBV7-4; D is undetermined. The CDR3 is 14 amino acids. From germline, CDR1 is SGHVT and CDR2 SQSDAQ. V lost 2 bases to trimming and J lost 7 bases, with 14 bases between them. The CDR3 coding sequence is TGTGCCAGCAGCTTAAAAGCGACCCGAGGGACCCAGTACTTC. This sequence encodes CASSLKATRGTQYF.

The V call is TRBV18, the J call TRBJ2-2, with 10 bases aligning to TRBD2. The V and J ends lost 3 bases and 5 bases, in that order; junction bases with no gene match: 6. Germline loops: CDR1 KGHSH, CDR2 LQKENI. The CDR3 runs to 16 residues. In DNA form, the CDR3 reads TGTGCCAGCTCACCTCTAGCGGGAGTGCGTACCGGGGAGCTGTTTTTT. Protein: CASSPLAGVRTGELFF.

This rearrangement joins TRBV7-3 to TRBJ2-1; 11 bases fit TRBD2. J gave up 7 bases and V 4 bases, and 9 bases lay outside the gene matches. From germline, CDR1 is SGHTA and CDR2 FQGTGA. The CDR3 spans 16 residues. The DNA for the CDR3 is TGTGCCAGCAGCTCCCCGAGTAGCGGGGGGGCGAATGAGCAGTTCTTC. This translates into CASSSPSSGGANEQFF. Using reference TRBV7-3 and TRBJ2-1 for the parts outside the CDR3, the full variable domain is GAGVSQTPSNKVTEKGKYVELRCDPISGHTALYWYRQSLGQGPEFLIYFQGTGAADDSGLPNDRFFAVRPEGSVSTLKIQRTERGDSAVYLCASSSPSSGGANEQFFGPGTRLTVL.

This chain joins TRBV7-9 and TRBJ1-1, with TRBD1 matching over 7 bases. V shed 5 bases, J shed 6 bases, and the junction held 3 bases outside the gene matches. CDR3 length: 12 residues. Germline V lookup: CDR1 SEHNR, CDR2 FQNEAQ (reference sequence). The CDR3 is CASSRDSPEAFF. CDR3 bases: TGTGCCAGCAGCCGGGACAGCCCTGAAGCTTTCTTT.

This clone was detected ten times or more. This chain uses TRBV7-2 with TRBJ1-6, with 9 positions matching TRBD1. The J segment lost 9 bases and the V segment lost 5 bases, leaving 2 bases of the junction unmatched. The CDR3 loop spans 13 amino acids. Germline V CDR1 and CDR2: SGHTA, FQGNSA. In DNA, the CDR3 is TGTGCCAGCAGCGCGGGACAGGGTTCACCCCTCCACTTT. It translates to CASSAGQGSPLHF. Complete variable domain (other parts from reference TRBV7-2 and TRBJ1-6): GAGVSQSPSNKVTEKGKDVELRCDPISGHTALYWYRQSLGQGLEFLIYFQGNSAPDKSGLPSDRFSAERTGGSVSTLTIQRTQQEDSAVYLCASSAGQGSPLHFGNGTRLTVT.

This clone was detected only a few times. The chain carries TRBV6-5 and TRBJ2-7; 7 bases are shared with TRBD1. Germline values: CDR1 MNHEY, CDR2 SVGAGI. This CDR3 spans 15 amino acids. After removal of 5 bases from V and 7 bases from J, the junction contained 14 bases not matched to a gene. CDR3 in DNA: TGTGCCAGCAGTCCGAGACAGGGTGGTTCACAAGAGCAGTACTTC. The encoded protein is CASSPRQGGSQEQYF.

The gene calls are TRBV10-2 and TRBJ2-5; D possibly corresponds to TRBD1 (5 bases). Germline V gene data show CDR1 as WSHSY and CDR2 as SAAADI. The CDR3 is made up of 14 amino acids. The V and J ends lost 7 bases and 2 bases respectively, with 14 bases between them. Here the CDR3 reads CASTPTGKQETQYF. The CDR3, as DNA: TGCGCCAGCACCCCCACAGGAAAACAAGAGACCCAGTACTTC.

This clone was picked up a small number of times. The gene calls are TRBV6-1 and TRBJ1-3; 8 bases agree with TRBD1. This CDR3 comprises 14 residues. The germline CDR1 and CDR2 sequences are MNHNS and SASEGT. V trimming: 6 bases; J trimming: 7 bases; junction bases outside the gene matches: 8. This CDR3 reads CASRDGQGRNTIYF. CDR3 bases: TGTGCCAGCAGAGACGGACAGGGAAGGAACACCATATATTTT.

The J gene is TRBJ2-7, the V gene TRBV6-1, with TRBD2 matching 7 bases. Germline V gene lookup returns CDR1 MNHNS and CDR2 SASEGT. V lost 8 bases, J lost 2 bases, and 12 bases stayed unmatched. This CDR3 is 15 amino acids long. CDR3 protein: CASHSLGGDPYEQYF. CDR3 nucleotide sequence: TGTGCCAGCCATTCTCTTGGGGGGGACCCCTACGAGCAGTACTTC.

Points on this clone: One junction end does not reproduce the germline sequence, and a read error may be involved. The chain joins TRBV7-9 to TRBJ2-7; 7 positions agree with TRBD2. The CDR3 is 17 amino acids. Germline lookup yields CDR1 SEHNR and CDR2 FQNEAQ (reference sequence). This CDR3 reads CSSRTRAGDEEPYEQYF. The CDR3 DNA is TGTTCCAGCAGAACCCGGGCGGGGGACGAGGAACCCTACGAGCAGTACTTC. The full variable domain, rest sourced from reference TRBV7-9 and TRBJ2-7, is DTGVSQNPRHKITKRGQNVTFRCDPISEHNRLYWYRQTLGQGPEFLTYFQNEAQLEKSRLLSDRFSAERPKGSFSTLEIQRTEQGDSAMYLCSSRTRAGDEEPYEQYFGPGTRLTVT.

The chain is built from TRBV7-2 and TRBJ1-5, with D hard to call. Germline V CDR1 and CDR2: SGHTA, FQGNSA. There are 13 residues in the CDR3. V was trimmed by 2 bases and J by 11 bases, leaving 13 bases between them. Here the CDR3 DNA reads TGTGCCAGCAGCTTATTTGTGGGGAGGGCCCAGCATTTT. Protein product: CASSLFVGRAQHF.

This chain uses TRBV21-1 with TRBJ2-1; TRBD2 is taken as the D call from the table, unchecked against the DNA. TRBV21-1 is a listed pseudogene. The CDR3 is 12 amino acids. The CDR3 nucleotides read TGTGCCAGCAGCAAAGGCCGGGGTGAGCAGTTCTTC. This encodes CASSKGRGEQFF.

This chain joins TRBV27 and TRBJ1-6, with TRBD1 matching over 7 bases. Trimming at V came to 5 bases and at J to 0 bases, leaving 4 bases not matched to a gene. The CDR3 contains 16 residues. The V gene's germline CDR1 is MNHEY and CDR2 SMNVEV (reference sequence). This CDR3 is CASSKQGPSYNSPLHF. DNA of the CDR3: TGTGCCAGCAGTAAACAGGGGCCCTCCTATAATTCACCCCTCCACTTT.

The rearrangement joins TRBV7-2 to TRBJ2-7, with TRBD2 identical over 7 bases. V gave up 5 bases and J gave up 2 bases; unmatched junction bases: 9. The CDR3 spans 15 residues. The germline V gene encodes CDR1 SGHTA and CDR2 FQGNSA. CDR3: CASSPTGGDTYEQYF. The DNA for the CDR3 is TGTGCCAGCAGCCCGACGGGGGGAGACACCTACGAGCAGTACTTC.

The chain carries TRBV7-2 and TRBJ2-5; weak D call: TRBD1 (6 bases). CDR3 length equals 13 residues. Trimming took 5 bases from V and 4 from J, leaving 11 bases between them. Germline V CDR1 and CDR2: SGHTA, FQGNSA. CDR3 coding DNA: TGTGCCAGCAGCCGGACAGAGGGAGAGACCCAGTACTTC. It specifies CASSRTEGETQYF.

This clone was found a few times. The V gene is TRBV27, the J gene TRBJ2-7; D is unresolved. Looked up from germline, CDR1 is MNHEY and CDR2 is SMNVEV (reference sequence). This CDR3 comprises 13 residues. The V end lost 4 bases, the J end lost 1 base, and 8 bases lay between the germline ends. The CDR3 region has the DNA TGTGCCAGCAGTTGGCGGTTTTCCTACGAGCAGTACTTC. It is translated as CASSWRFSYEQYF.